This entry lists 24 T cell receptor beta chains sequenced from one sample in a study of cytomegalovirus exposure and HLA in healthy donors. A multiplex PCR was run with 60 Vbeta primers and 13 Jbeta primers. Data came from immunoSEQ multiplex PCR; TCRdb stores just in-frame clones and leaves some out. Found here are 160,000 or so clones, around three quarters of them singletons; the top ten hold 0.65% to 0.75%. Source material: PBMCs. The receptors shown here come from a woman aged 40 to 55 in good health and CMV-seronegative.

The genes are TRBV21-1 and TRBJ1-3; the listed D gene, TRBD1, was not tested against the DNA. TRBV21-1 is a pseudogene locus. The CDR3 is 18 amino acids. This chain's CDR3 is CASSKDGGQLSSGNTIYF. The CDR3 coding sequence is TGTGCCAGCAGCAAAGATGGGGGCCAACTCAGCTCTGGAAACACCATATATTTT.

This chain connects TRBV10-3 to TRBJ1-1; no clear D gene. The V and J ends lost 10 bases and 5 bases respectively, with 11 bases between them. This CDR3 is 11 amino acids long. Germline loops: CDR1 ENHRY, CDR2 SYGVKD. The chain's CDR3 is CATHGGTEAFF. The DNA for the CDR3 is TGTGCCACCCACGGAGGGACTGAAGCTTTCTTT.

V gene TRBV7-9 combines with J gene TRBJ2-7, with 12 bases identical to TRBD2. Looked up from germline, CDR1 is SEHNR and CDR2 is FQNEAQ (reference sequence). Trimming cost V 5 bases and J 3 bases; bases outside gene matches: 5. The CDR3 covers 15 residues. CDR3 region: CASSPLAGGLYEQYF. CDR3 coding DNA: TGTGCCAGCAGCCCCCTAGCGGGGGGGCTCTACGAGCAGTACTTC.

The CDR3 sequence is CATSRDRRDMGYTF. CDR3 nucleotide sequence: TGTGCCACCAGCAGAGACCGCAGGGATATGGGCTACACCTTC. This chain links TRBV15 with TRBJ1-2, with D possibly TRBD1 on 5 matching bases. This CDR3 is 14 amino acids long. V shed 0 bases and J shed 8 bases, with 13 bases lying between them. The germline V gene has CDR1 LNHNV and CDR2 YYDKDF (reference sequence).

The V gene is TRBV6-1, the J gene TRBJ1-2; no reliable D call. This CDR3 has 17 amino acids. V was shortened by 1 base and J by 8 bases, with 23 bases between the two germline ends. CDR1 is MNHNS, CDR2 SASEGT, per germline. Written as DNA, the CDR3 is TGTGCCAGCAGTGAAGGTGGTAGGTCTACAGCAAGTGGCGGCTACACCTTC. As protein: CASSEGGRSTASGGYTF.

The table lists this clone with a few counts. This sample also contains other DNA sequences that code for the same CDR3. This rearrangement joins TRBV5-4 to TRBJ2-7; 7 bases align to TRBD2. The CDR3 has 15 residues. CDR1 is SGHNT and CDR2 is YYREEE in the germline V gene (reference sequence). With V trimmed by 0 bases and J by 0 bases, 3 bases remained unmatched. The CDR3 DNA reads as TGTGCCAGCAGCTTGGGGGGCGGGAGCTCCTACGAGCAGTACTTC. Protein sequence: CASSLGGGSSYEQYF.

In its sample, this clone was seen once. The chain links TRBV10-2 to TRBJ1-2, with 12 bases lining up with TRBD1. Per germline, CDR1 WSHSY and CDR2 SAAADI. V was clipped by 8 bases and J by 1 base; unmatched bases: 8. This CDR3 is 16 amino acids long. CDR3 loop: CASQGGQGAGNYGYTF. The CDR3 DNA is TGCGCCAGCCAGGGGGGACAGGGGGCTGGTAACTATGGCTACACCTTC.

The rearrangement joins TRBV6-1 to TRBJ2-3; tentative D call: TRBD1 (5 bases). The germline V and J ends were trimmed by 6 bases and 0 bases, with 13 bases remaining between them. From germline, CDR1 is MNHNS and CDR2 SASEGT. This CDR3 contains 15 residues. In nucleotides, the CDR3 is TGTGCCAGCAGGCAACAGGAAATTAGCACAGATACGCAGTATTTT. It is translated as CASRQQEISTDTQYF.

The rearrangement joins TRBV2 to TRBJ1-1; TRBD1 matches at 11 bases. The V segment lost 6 bases and the J segment 1 base; nucleotides outside the gene matches: 4. The CDR3 sequence is 15 residues long. The germline CDR1 and CDR2 sequences are SNHLY and FYNNEI. The CDR3 loop reads CASRNGTGGNTEAFF. CDR3 nucleotides: TGTGCCAGCAGAAATGGGACAGGGGGGAACACTGAAGCTTTCTTT.

The chain joins TRBV18 to TRBJ2-1; 7 nucleotides line up with TRBD1. With V trimmed by 6 bases and J by 6 bases, 2 bases remained unmatched. The CDR3 totals 12 residues. Germline V CDR1 and CDR2: KGHSH, LQKENI. In DNA form, the CDR3 reads TGTGCCAGCTCCCAGGGGGTCAATGAGCAGTTCTTC. This translates into CASSQGVNEQFF.

The rearrangement links TRBV6-4 to TRBJ1-6; the D is unclear. This CDR3 spans 15 amino acids. Trimming removed 0 bases from V and 14 bases from J, with 17 bases in between. Germline loops: CDR1 MRHNA, CDR2 SNTAGT. This chain's CDR3 is CASSDSGGNPVTLHF. CDR3 DNA sequence: TGTGCCAGCAGTGACTCGGGAGGTAACCCCGTCACCCTCCACTTT.

This rearrangement joins TRBV9 to TRBJ1-2; 9 nucleotides agree with TRBD1. This CDR3 has 17 residues. Germline lookup yields CDR1 SGDLS and CDR2 YYNGEE. V lost 2 bases and J lost 0; bases outside the gene matches: 8. CDR3 sequence: CASSVFGDREPNYGYTF. CDR3 nucleotide sequence: TGTGCCAGCAGCGTTTTTGGGGACAGGGAACCTAACTATGGCTACACCTTC.

The J gene is TRBJ2-2, the V gene TRBV28, with D unresolved. Germline values: CDR1 MDHEN, CDR2 SYDVKM. Deletions cut 3 bases from V and 4 bases from J, with 6 bases between. The CDR3 covers 13 residues. CDR3: CASSFASTGELFF. CDR3 DNA sequence: TGTGCCAGCAGTTTTGCGAGCACCGGGGAGCTGTTTTTT.

The V and J genes are TRBV30 and TRBJ1-1, with 7 bases identical to TRBD1. CDR3 size: 12 residues. CDR1 and CDR2 from the germline V gene are GTSNPN and SVGIG (reference sequence). V was clipped by 4 bases and J by 5 bases; unmatched bases: 4. Here the CDR3 reads CAWTGGRTEAFF. The CDR3 region has the DNA TGTGCCTGGACAGGGGGGAGGACTGAAGCTTTCTTT.

The rearrangement uses TRBV27 and TRBJ1-5; a weak D match, TRBD1 (5 bases). V dropped 4 bases and J dropped 4 bases, with 8 bases sitting between them. The CDR3 runs to 13 residues. Germline V CDR1 and CDR2: MNHEY, SMNVEV (reference sequence). CDR3 loop: CASSSTENQPQHF. CDR3 in DNA: TGTGCCAGCAGTTCGACAGAAAATCAGCCCCAGCATTTT.

V usage is TRBV5-6 and J usage is TRBJ2-5; TRBD1 matches at 8 bases. Germline V gene sequence: CDR1 SGHDT, CDR2 YYEEEE. This CDR3 spans 19 amino acids. V lost 4 bases to trimming and J lost 9 bases; unmatched junction nucleotides: 26. The CDR3: CASSPDKGTGATLRAAQYF. The CDR3 nucleotides read TGTGCCAGCAGCCCGGATAAGGGGACAGGAGCCACCCTTCGGGCGGCCCAGTACTTC.

The chain has TRBV7-2 and TRBJ2-2, with a weak D call TRBD1 (5 bases). The CDR3 consists of 13 residues. V was pared by 5 bases and J by 7 bases, with 11 bases between. CDR1 and CDR2 (germline): SGHTA, FQGNSA. The CDR3 bases are TGTGCCAGCAGCCCCAGGACACGCGGGGAGCTGTTTTTT. This codes for CASSPRTRGELFF.

This clone was counted a single time. V usage is TRBV5-8 and J usage is TRBJ1-5; 9 bases line up with TRBD1. Per the germline V gene, CDR1 is SGHTS and CDR2 is YDEGEE. J lost 3 bases, V lost 0 bases, and 1 base had no gene match. The CDR3 is made up of 15 amino acids. CDR3 nucleotides: TGTGCCAGCAGCTTGGGACAGGGGGTCAATCAGCCCCAGCATTTT. Amino acids: CASSLGQGVNQPQHF.

The chain joins TRBV27 to TRBJ1-1, with D unclear. This CDR3 region has 15 residues. Trimming stripped 3 bases from V and 1 base from J, with 12 bases between. Germline values: CDR1 MNHEY, CDR2 SMNVEV (reference sequence). The CDR3 spells CASSFGFGGNTEAFF. CDR3 DNA: TGTGCCAGCAGTTTCGGATTCGGCGGGAACACTGAAGCTTTCTTT.

The chain couples TRBV19 to TRBJ1-2, with 9 nucleotides matching TRBD1. V gave up 5 bases and J gave up 7 bases; unmatched junction bases: 11. The CDR3 has 15 residues. Germline CDR1 and CDR2: LNHDA and SQIVND (reference sequence). The CDR3 here is CASSRKAGTGIGYTF. CDR3 sequence (DNA): TGTGCCAGTAGTCGAAAGGCCGGGACAGGGATTGGCTACACCTTC. Based on the CDR3 plus reference TRBV19 and TRBJ1-2, the full variable domain is DGGITQSPKYLFRKEGQNVTLSCEQNLNHDAMYWYRQDPGQGLRLIYYSQIVNDFQKGDIAEGYSVSREKKESFPLTVTSAQKNPTAFYLCASSRKAGTGIGYTFGSGTRLTVV.

The chain has TRBV2 and TRBJ2-2; 10 nucleotides align to TRBD1. The CDR3 is made up of 14 amino acids. The germline V gene has CDR1 SNHLY and CDR2 FYNNEI. After removal of 7 bases from V and 7 bases from J, the junction contained 6 bases not matched to a gene. This CDR3 reads CASNGQGVDGELFF. The DNA of the CDR3 is TGTGCCAGCAATGGACAGGGGGTGGACGGGGAGCTGTTTTTT.

This clone appeared once. This chain joins TRBV6-1 and TRBJ2-1; maybe TRBD2 (6 bases). The V and J ends lost 2 bases and 4 bases respectively, with 15 bases between them. The germline CDR1 and CDR2 sequences are MNHNS and SASEGT. The CDR3 has 16 residues. The CDR3 reads CASSETGGRLYNEQFF. The CDR3 DNA is TGTGCCAGCAGTGAAACCGGGGGTAGGTTATACAATGAGCAGTTCTTC.

V usage is TRBV28 and J usage is TRBJ2-7; TRBD1 is a possible D gene (6 bases). V lost 3 bases, J lost 7 bases, and 22 bases lay in between. Germline values: CDR1 MDHEN, CDR2 SYDVKM. The CDR3 extends over 16 amino acids. The CDR3 loop is CASSFQPRGQMGEQYF. The CDR3 bases are TGTGCCAGCAGTTTCCAGCCTCGAGGACAGATGGGGGAGCAGTACTTC.

The gene calls are TRBV25-1 and TRBJ2-6; no clear D. This CDR3 comprises 16 residues. Looked up from germline, CDR1 is MGHDK and CDR2 is SYGVNS. Deletions cut 3 bases from V and 1 base from J, with 10 bases between. CDR3 region: CASSDSTLSGANVLTF. The CDR3 bases are TGTGCCAGCAGTGATTCTACTTTATCTGGGGCCAACGTCCTGACTTTC.